The 27 T cell receptor beta chains below were found in one sample sequenced in a study of blood T cell repertoires in COVID-19. Only in-frame clones appear in the TCRdb table, and some are missing; sequencing was by immunoSEQ multiplex PCR. The sample records fewer than 70,000 clones, 80% to 90% being singletons. The source material was peripheral blood. These receptors came from a human donor in a cohort sampled during active COVID-19.

The chain recombines TRBV27 with TRBJ1-1, with D perhaps matching TRBD1 (6 bases). CDR1 MNHEY and CDR2 SMNVEV come from the germline V gene (reference sequence). CDR3 size: 15 residues. V dropped 5 bases and J dropped 1 base, with 14 bases sitting between them. CDR3 loop: CASSPRRGGNTEAFF. The CDR3 DNA sequence: TGTGCCAGCAGTCCTCGAAGGGGGGGGAACACTGAAGCTTTCTTT.

The chain couples TRBV7-9 to TRBJ2-1; 9 nucleotides line up with TRBD2. Per the germline V gene, CDR1 is SEHNR and CDR2 is FQNEAQ (reference sequence). The length of the CDR3 is 14 residues. V was pared by 8 bases and J by 10 bases, with 12 bases of the junction left unmatched. The CDR3 loop reads CASRLAGSAAEQFF. CDR3 nucleotide sequence: TGTGCCAGCCGGCTAGCGGGATCTGCAGCGGAGCAGTTCTTC.

This clone was observed a few times. V gene TRBV18 combines with J gene TRBJ1-5, with D hard to call. V shed 4 bases and J shed 7 bases, with 17 bases lying between them. Germline V gives CDR1 KGHSH, CDR2 LQKENI. The CDR3 contains 15 residues. The CDR3 nucleotides read TGTGCCAGCTCACTAGACACGGGATCATCCCAGCCCCAGCATTTT. Amino acid sequence: CASSLDTGSSQPQHF.

V is TRBV6-5 and J is TRBJ2-5; 9 bases line up with TRBD1. Germline V gene sequence: CDR1 MNHEY, CDR2 SVGAGI. V lost 5 bases and J lost 3; bases outside the gene matches: 1. The CDR3 is made up of 13 amino acids. The CDR3 sequence: CASSRDREETQYF. CDR3 coding DNA: TGTGCCAGCAGTCGGGACAGGGAAGAGACCCAGTACTTC.

The rearrangement joins TRBV10-1 to TRBJ2-3, with D perhaps matching TRBD2 (6 bases). Germline V gene sequence: CDR1 WNHNN, CDR2 SYGVQD (reference sequence). CDR3 length: 15 amino acids. V was shortened by 2 bases and J by 4 bases, with 13 bases between the two germline ends. This CDR3 is CASSEGGFNADTQYF. The CDR3, as DNA: TGCGCCAGCAGTGAGGGGGGGTTCAACGCAGATACGCAGTATTTT.

This chain links TRBV7-9 with TRBJ1-2; D might be TRBD1 (6 bases). Trimming stripped 1 base from V and 8 bases from J, with 14 bases between. Germline CDR1 and CDR2: SEHNR and FQNEAQ (reference sequence). CDR3 size: 14 residues. The CDR3 reads CASSLGTGPRGYTF. The CDR3 DNA is TGTGCCAGCAGCTTAGGTACAGGGCCGCGGGGCTACACCTTC.

Worth noting for this clone: One junction end does not reproduce the germline sequence, and a read error may be involved. The J gene is TRBJ1-5, the V gene TRBV4-2; a possible D gene is TRBD1 (5 bases). This CDR3 comprises 17 residues. Per germline, CDR1 LGHNA and CDR2 YNFKEQ. The CDR3 region is CASSKDSEAQGYQPQHF. The DNA of the CDR3 is TGTGCCAGCAGCAAAGATTCCGAGGCCCAGGGCTATCAGCCCCAGCATTTT.

This clone was found once. The chain carries TRBV29-1 and TRBJ1-1, with TRBD1 identical over 7 bases. CDR3 length: 18 amino acids. The germline CDR1 and CDR2 sequences are SQVTM and ANQGSEA. Germline trimming cut 0 bases from V and 0 bases from J; bases unmatched to any gene: 13. CDR3 amino acids: CSVEDRRGHVEMNTEAFF. CDR3 nucleotides: TGCAGCGTTGAAGATCGAAGGGGGCACGTCGAAATGAACACTGAAGCTTTCTTT.

This chain joins TRBV6-5 and TRBJ1-4, with D possibly being TRBD1 (5 bases). Trimming pared 5 bases from V and 9 bases from J, leaving 19 bases between. Germline loops: CDR1 MNHEY, CDR2 SVGAGI. This CDR3 comprises 15 residues. CDR3 sequence reads: CASSTRQLVPKKLFF. The CDR3 coding sequence is TGTGCCAGCAGTACCCGACAGTTGGTGCCGAAAAAACTGTTTTTT.

V is TRBV7-2 and J is TRBJ2-1, with 10 nucleotides matching TRBD2. CDR3 length: 15 residues. V lost 1 base and J lost 12; bases outside the gene matches: 9. Germline V gene lookup returns CDR1 SGHTA and CDR2 FQGNSA. CDR3 DNA sequence: TGTGCCAGCAGCTTAGGTAGCGGGAGGCCTCTTTGGCAGTTCTTC. It specifies CASSLGSGRPLWQFF.

The chain links TRBV7-9 to TRBJ2-3; D perhaps matches TRBD2 (6 bases). This CDR3 is built from 15 residues. V shed 6 bases and J shed 5 bases, with 18 bases lying between them. Germline assignment: CDR1 SEHNR and CDR2 FQNEAQ (reference sequence). The CDR3 spells CASRMAGRGEDTQYF. CDR3 DNA sequence: TGTGCCAGCAGAATGGCGGGGCGAGGAGAAGATACGCAGTATTTT.

The chain links TRBV6-5 to TRBJ2-7; TRBD1 is a possible D gene (6 bases). Trimming cost V 4 bases and J 0 bases, with 13 bases left between them. CDR1 is MNHEY and CDR2 is SVGAGI in the germline V gene. The CDR3 is 15 residues long. CDR3 amino acids: CASSSRHRDSYEQYF. CDR3 coding DNA: TGTGCCAGCAGTTCACGCCACAGGGACTCCTACGAGCAGTACTTC.

This sequence joins TRBV6-5 and TRBJ1-1; D possibly corresponds to TRBD1 (5 bases). V lost 6 bases and J 5 bases, leaving 13 bases between the germline ends. This CDR3 contains 13 residues. CDR1 and CDR2 from the germline V gene are MNHEY and SVGAGI. The CDR3 coding sequence is TGTGCCAGCAGCTCGGACGGGGGGACTGAAGCTTTCTTT. It specifies CASSSDGGTEAFF.

The gene calls are TRBV3-1 (or the pseudogene TRBV3-2) and TRBJ2-3, with TRBD2 matching 12 bases. CDR3 length equals 18 residues. V shed 1 base and J 4 bases; nucleotides not matched to a gene: 9. Germline V gene sequence: CDR1 LGHDT, CDR2 YNNKEL (reference sequence). CDR3 sequence: CASSQGTSGMVRADTQYF. The CDR3 DNA sequence: TGTGCCAGCAGCCAAGGGACTAGCGGGATGGTTCGGGCAGATACGCAGTATTTT.

This chain joins TRBV3-1 (or the pseudogene TRBV3-2) and TRBJ1-5, with TRBD1 as a possible D gene (5 bases). Between the trimmed V and J ends, which lost 1 base and 1 base, there was a span of 8 bases. CDR1 is LGHDT and CDR2 is YNNKEL in the germline V gene (reference sequence). The CDR3 consists of 15 residues. The CDR3 loop is CASSQAGLSNQPQHF. Written as DNA, the CDR3 is TGTGCCAGCAGCCAAGCAGGGTTGAGCAATCAGCCCCAGCATTTT.

On this clone itself: A junction boundary mismatches the germline segment, possibly from a read error. The chain is built from TRBV19 and TRBJ1-1, with 8 positions matching TRBD1. Looked up from germline, CDR1 is LNHDA and CDR2 is SQIVND (reference sequence). The CDR3 totals 14 residues. The CDR3 region is CASSPQGVNTEAFF. The CDR3 DNA sequence: TGTGCCAGTAGTCCACAGGGGGTGAATACTGAAGCTTTCTTT.

The chain joins TRBV13 to TRBJ2-2, with D possibly matching TRBD2 (6 bases). The CDR3 runs 17 residues. Germline loops: CDR1 PRHDT, CDR2 FYEKMQ (reference sequence). Trimming left V 1 base short and J 5 bases short, with 17 bases between. The CDR3 region is CASSLDRGTGTTGELFF. The CDR3 nucleotides are TGTGCCAGCAGCTTAGACCGGGGGACCGGGACGACCGGGGAGCTGTTTTTT.

The CDR3 here is CASSWGQGRAFF. As DNA, the CDR3 is TGTGCCAGCAGTTGGGGACAGGGGCGAGCTTTCTTT. The chain couples TRBV6-2 or TRBV6-3 to TRBJ1-1, with TRBD1 matching 10 bases. Germline V gene sequence: CDR1 MNHEY, CDR2 SVGEGT. V lost 4 bases to trimming and J lost 10 bases; unmatched junction nucleotides: 3. This CDR3 contains 12 residues.

J is TRBJ1-1 and V is TRBV18; 9 bases are a match to TRBD1. CDR1 KGHSH and CDR2 LQKENI come from the germline V gene. The V segment lost 6 bases and the J segment 7 bases; nucleotides outside the gene matches: 9. The CDR3 is 14 amino acids. Here the CDR3 DNA reads TGTGCCAGCTCGCAAACACAGGGGGCAAGTGAAGCTTTCTTT. Protein sequence: CASSQTQGASEAFF.

J is TRBJ1-4 and V is TRBV5-6; D uncertain. Germline CDR1 reads SGHDT; CDR2 reads YYEEEE. The CDR3 has 13 residues. The V gene lost 4 bases and the J gene lost 7 bases, with 11 bases spanning the gap. The CDR3 reads CASSVSAVEKLFF. As DNA, the CDR3 is TGTGCCAGCAGCGTCAGCGCCGTTGAAAAACTGTTTTTT.

This chain connects TRBV4-2 to TRBJ2-1; D may be TRBD2 (6 bases). The CDR3 loop spans 15 amino acids. CDR1 is LGHNA, CDR2 YNFKEQ, per germline. V dropped 0 bases and J dropped 5 bases, with 11 bases sitting between them. The CDR3 DNA reads as TGTGCCAGCAGCCAAGAAGGGACTCGTAACAATGAGCAGTTCTTC. Its translation is CASSQEGTRNNEQFF.

In DNA form, the CDR3 reads TGTGCCAGCTCACAAGCGGGGAGCATCACTTATGAGCAGTTCTTC. This gives the protein CASSQAGSITYEQFF. The chain couples TRBV18 to TRBJ2-1; 7 nucleotides line up with TRBD2. Germline CDR1 reads KGHSH; CDR2 reads LQKENI. The trim removed 4 bases at V and 8 bases at J, leaving 11 bases unmatched. The CDR3 contains 15 residues.

The gene calls are TRBV6-2 or TRBV6-3 and TRBJ2-1, with D perhaps matching TRBD1 (6 bases). Trimming pared 4 bases from V and 5 bases from J, leaving 18 bases between. Germline values: CDR1 MNHEY, CDR2 SVGEGT. This CDR3 is built from 16 residues. The CDR3 region has the DNA TGTGCCAGCAGTTCCCGTTTCCAGGGGTGGCACAATGAGCAGTTCTTC. Residues: CASSSRFQGWHNEQFF.

The chain links TRBV19 to TRBJ2-2, with 7 nucleotides matching TRBD1. CDR3 length: 17 amino acids. V shed 5 bases, J shed 4 bases, and the junction held 13 bases outside the gene matches. The germline V gene has CDR1 LNHDA and CDR2 SQIVND (reference sequence). For the CDR3, the DNA is TGTGCCAGTAGTTTAAAACAGGGGTGGGATTTCACCGGGGAGCTGTTTTTT. As protein: CASSLKQGWDFTGELFF.

The chain employs TRBV5-1 and TRBJ2-7; tentatively, D is TRBD1 (6 bases). Trimming removed 0 bases from V and 0 bases from J, with 10 bases in between. CDR1 is SGHRS, CDR2 YFSETQ, per germline. There are 15 residues in the CDR3. As DNA, the CDR3 is TGCGCCAGCAGCTTGGAAACAGGGTACTCCTACGAGCAGTACTTC. It yields the protein CASSLETGYSYEQYF.

The CDR3 DNA sequence: TGTGCCAGCAGCAAGACTGACAATCAGCCCCAGCATTTT. Translating it yields CASSKTDNQPQHF. The chain uses TRBV7-8 and TRBJ1-5; D is unresolved. Germline CDR1 SGHVS, CDR2 FQNEAQ. The CDR3 is 13 residues long. Trimming removed 5 bases from V and 3 bases from J, with 8 bases in between.

The chain carries TRBV9 and TRBJ2-5; 8 bases fit TRBD2. In germline, CDR1 is SGDLS, CDR2 YYNGEE. The V gene end was trimmed by 3 bases and the J gene end by 3 bases; junction bases not matched to a gene: 1. The CDR3 has 13 amino acids. As DNA, the CDR3 is TGTGCCAGCAGCGCGGGAGGGGAAGAGACCCAGTACTTC. Its protein is CASSAGGEETQYF.